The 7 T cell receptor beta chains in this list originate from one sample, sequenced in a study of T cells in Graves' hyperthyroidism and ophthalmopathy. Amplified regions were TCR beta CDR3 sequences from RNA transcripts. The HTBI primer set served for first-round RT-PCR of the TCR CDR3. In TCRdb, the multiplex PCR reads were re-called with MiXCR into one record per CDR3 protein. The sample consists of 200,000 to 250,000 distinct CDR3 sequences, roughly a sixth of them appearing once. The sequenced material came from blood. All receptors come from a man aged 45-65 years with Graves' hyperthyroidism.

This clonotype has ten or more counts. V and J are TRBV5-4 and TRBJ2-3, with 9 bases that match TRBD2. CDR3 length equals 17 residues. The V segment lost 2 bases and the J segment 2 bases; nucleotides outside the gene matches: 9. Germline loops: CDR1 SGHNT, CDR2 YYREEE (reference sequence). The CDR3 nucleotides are TGTGCCAGCAGCTTTGGCGCTAGCGGGACTGACACAGATACGCAGTATTTT. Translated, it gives CASSFGASGTDTDTQYF.

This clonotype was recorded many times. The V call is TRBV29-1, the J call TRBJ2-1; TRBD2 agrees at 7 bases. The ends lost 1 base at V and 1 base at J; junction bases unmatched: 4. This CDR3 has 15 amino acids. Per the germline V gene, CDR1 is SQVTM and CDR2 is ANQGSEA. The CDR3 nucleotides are TGCAGCGTTGAAGGCGGGAGTGGGTCCTACAATGAGCAGTTCTTC. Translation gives CSVEGGSGSYNEQFF.

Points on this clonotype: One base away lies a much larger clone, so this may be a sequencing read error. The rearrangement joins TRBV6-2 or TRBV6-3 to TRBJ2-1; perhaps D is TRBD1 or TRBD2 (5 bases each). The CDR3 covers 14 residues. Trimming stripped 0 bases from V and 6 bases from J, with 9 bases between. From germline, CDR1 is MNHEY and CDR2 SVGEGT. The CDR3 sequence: CASSYSPGRNEQFF. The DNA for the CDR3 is TGTGCCAGCAGTTACTCCCCGGGGCGCAATGAGCAGTTCTTC.

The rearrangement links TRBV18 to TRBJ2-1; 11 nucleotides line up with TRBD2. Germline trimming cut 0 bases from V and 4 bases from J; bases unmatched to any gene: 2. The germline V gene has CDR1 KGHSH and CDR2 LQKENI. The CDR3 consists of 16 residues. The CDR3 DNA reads TGTGCCAGCTCACCACCGTGGACTAGCGGGTACAATGAGCAGTTCTTC. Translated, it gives CASSPPWTSGYNEQFF.

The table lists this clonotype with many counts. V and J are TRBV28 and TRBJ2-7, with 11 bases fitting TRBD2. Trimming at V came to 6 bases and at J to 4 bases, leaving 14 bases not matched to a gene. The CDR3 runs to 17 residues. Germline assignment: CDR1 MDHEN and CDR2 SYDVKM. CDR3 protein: CASSPLPLAGGGYEQYF. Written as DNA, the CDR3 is TGTGCCAGCAGCCCTCTCCCCCTAGCGGGAGGCGGTTACGAGCAGTACTTC. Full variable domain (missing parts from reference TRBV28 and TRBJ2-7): DVKVTQSSRYLVKRTGEKVFLECVQDMDHENMFWYRQDPGLGLRLIYFSYDVKMKEKGDIPEGYSVSREKKERFSLILESASTNQTSMYLCASSPLPLAGGGYEQYFGPGTRLTVT.

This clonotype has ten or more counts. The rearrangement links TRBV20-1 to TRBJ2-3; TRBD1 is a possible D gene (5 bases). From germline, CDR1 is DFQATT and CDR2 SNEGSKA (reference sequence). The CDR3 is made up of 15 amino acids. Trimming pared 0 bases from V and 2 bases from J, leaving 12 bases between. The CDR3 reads CSARDWTTNTDTQYF. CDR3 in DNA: TGCAGTGCTAGAGATTGGACAACTAACACAGATACGCAGTATTTT.

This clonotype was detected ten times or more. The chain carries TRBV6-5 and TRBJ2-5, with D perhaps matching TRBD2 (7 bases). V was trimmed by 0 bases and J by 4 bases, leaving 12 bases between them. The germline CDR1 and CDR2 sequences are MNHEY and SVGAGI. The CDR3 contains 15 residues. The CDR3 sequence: CASSYSRGGGETQYF. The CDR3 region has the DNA TGTGCCAGCAGTTACTCGAGGGGGGGTGGAGAGACCCAGTACTTC.